This note documents a single TCR beta chain sequence. This clone was picked up one time. Its specific antigen is unknown. Nothing much larger sits one base from this clone, and base qualities are not available. The sample belongs to a study of T cell changes during pregnancy in multiple sclerosis (dated by TCRdb to the late 2010s). For the wider study: Changes in the T cell repertoire over the course of pregnancy were examined in this study in women with multiple sclerosis.

Preparation of the library involved the immunoSEQ multiplex PCR assay. TCRdb provides this immuneACCESS table in a form limited to in-frame rearrangements. Some clones are lacking; in checked studies, under half of them reflect an unresolved V gene, and why the rest are absent is not known. The table for this sample lists fewer than 35,000 clones; around 89% of them were counted only once. Just over 0.55% of the sample is in the top ten clones. Trimming takes 6 bases from V and 5 bases from J, and the germline ends sit 11 bases apart. The CDR3 spans 12 residues, from the cysteine through the phenylalanine. CDR3 DNA is the only sequence kept; it has 36 bases, read in frame from the first base. According to the germline V gene, CDR1 reads SNHLY and CDR2 reads FYNNEI.

The chain joins TRBV2 to TRBJ2-7; 6 matching bases give a weak D call of TRBD1. The receptor was isolated from a female donor in good health, enrolled as a control in a pregnancy study. The source material was CD4+ T cells from peripheral blood mononuclear cells, sampled in the third trimester of pregnancy. The CDR3 here reads CASSGQYHEQYF. The DNA sequence is as follows: TGTGCCAGCAGCGGACAGTACCACGAGCAGTACTTC.